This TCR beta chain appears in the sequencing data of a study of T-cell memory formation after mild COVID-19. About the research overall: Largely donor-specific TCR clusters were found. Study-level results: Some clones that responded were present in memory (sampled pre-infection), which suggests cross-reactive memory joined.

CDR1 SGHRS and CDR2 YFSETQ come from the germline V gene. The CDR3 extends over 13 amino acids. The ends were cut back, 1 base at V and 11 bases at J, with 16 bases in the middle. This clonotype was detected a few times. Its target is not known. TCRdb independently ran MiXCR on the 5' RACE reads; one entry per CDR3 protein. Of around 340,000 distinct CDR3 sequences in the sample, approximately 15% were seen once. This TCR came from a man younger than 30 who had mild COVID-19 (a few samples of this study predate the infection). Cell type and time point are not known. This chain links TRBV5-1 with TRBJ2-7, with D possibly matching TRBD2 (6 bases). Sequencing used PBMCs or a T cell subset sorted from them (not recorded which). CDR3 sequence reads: CASSLRGRGTEYF. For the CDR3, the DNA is TGCGCCAGCAGCTTGAGAGGTCGGGGGACCGAGTACTTC.